These 16 T cell receptor beta chains came from one sample sequenced in a study of blood T cell repertoires in COVID-19. The repertoire was sequenced with immunoSEQ multiplex PCR; TCRdb's copy has only in-frame clones and lacks some. The sample has about 220,000 clones, just under 85% seen once. Sample: PBMCs or T cells enriched from blood (not recorded which). The source is a woman in her forties with acute COVID-19.

The chain links TRBV27 to TRBJ2-1, with 12 bases lining up with TRBD1. After removal of 2 bases from V and 6 bases from J, the junction contained 11 bases not matched to a gene. The length of the CDR3 is 18 residues. The V gene's germline CDR1 is MNHEY and CDR2 SMNVEV (reference sequence). The CDR3 here is CASSLALGQGASFNEQFF. The DNA of the CDR3 is TGTGCCAGCAGTTTAGCCCTGGGACAGGGGGCGTCTTTCAATGAGCAGTTCTTC.

The J gene is TRBJ1-2, the V gene TRBV5-4; 7 positions agree with TRBD1. Germline CDR1 is SGHNT and CDR2 is YYREEE (reference sequence). The V gene end was trimmed by 4 bases and the J gene end by 4 bases; junction bases not matched to a gene: 7. The CDR3 loop spans 14 amino acids. This CDR3 is CASSRRTGVYGYTF. CDR3 sequence (DNA): TGTGCCAGCAGCCGCCGTACAGGGGTCTATGGCTACACCTTC.

This clone was counted between two and nine times. The genes are TRBV7-8 and TRBJ2-7, with a weak D call TRBD1 (7 bases). The CDR3 extends over 17 amino acids. Germline values: CDR1 SGHVS, CDR2 FQNEAQ. With 0 bases removed from V and 1 base from J, the gap between germline ends came to 16 bases. CDR3 in amino acids: CASSLAEGQYSSYEQYF. CDR3 bases: TGTGCCAGCAGCTTAGCGGAGGGACAGTATTCTTCCTACGAGCAGTACTTC. The complete variable domain, with remaining parts taken from reference TRBV7-8 and TRBJ2-7, reads GAGVSQSPRYKVAKRGQDVALRCDPISGHVSLFWYQQALGQGPEFLTYFQNEAQLDKSGLPSDRFFAERPEGSVSTLKIQRTQQEDSAVYLCASSLAEGQYSSYEQYFGPGTRLTVT.

In this sample, this clone turned up once. The V call is TRBV14, the J call TRBJ1-1; D perhaps matches TRBD1 (6 bases). V was clipped by 1 base and J by 5 bases, with 11 bases between them. CDR1 and CDR2 (germline): SGHDN, FVKESK. This CDR3 is built from 14 residues. The CDR3 reads CASSQGGGLTEAFF. The CDR3 bases are TGTGCCAGCAGCCAAGGAGGGGGTCTTACTGAAGCTTTCTTT.

This chain links TRBV9 with TRBJ1-1; D might be TRBD1 (5 bases). Germline lookup yields CDR1 SGDLS and CDR2 YYNGEE. This CDR3 contains 13 residues. V lost 7 bases and J 1 base, leaving 11 bases between the germline ends. The CDR3 reads CASGSRANTEAFF. As DNA, the CDR3 is TGTGCCAGCGGAAGCAGGGCGAACACTGAAGCTTTCTTT.

This CDR3 is CASSALGLAGGETQYF. The CDR3 DNA is TGTGCCAGCAGCGCCCTCGGACTAGCGGGAGGAGAGACCCAGTACTTC. The gene calls are TRBV7-9 and TRBJ2-5; 14 nucleotides agree with TRBD2. V shed 5 bases and J 4 bases; nucleotides not matched to a gene: 6. CDR3 length equals 16 residues. In germline, CDR1 is SEHNR, CDR2 FQNEAQ (reference sequence).

This clone is a singleton in its sample. The V gene is TRBV27, the J gene TRBJ1-2, with no clear D. The CDR3 loop spans 13 amino acids. From germline, CDR1 is MNHEY and CDR2 SMNVEV (reference sequence). V lost 9 bases and J 4 bases, leaving 15 bases between the germline ends. CDR3 loop: CASRLGAGYGYTF. As DNA, the CDR3 is TGTGCCAGTCGCCTGGGCGCGGGCTATGGCTACACCTTC.

The chain uses TRBV2 and TRBJ2-2; 9 bases match TRBD1. V trimming: 6 bases; J trimming: 7 bases; junction bases outside the gene matches: 9. This CDR3 contains 15 residues. Germline-derived CDR1 and CDR2 are SNHLY and FYNNEI. The CDR3 loop is CASSAGTGLFGELFF. The CDR3, as DNA: TGTGCCAGCAGCGCCGGGACAGGGCTCTTCGGGGAGCTGTTTTTT.

In this sample, this clone turned up a few times. The rearrangement links TRBV4-2 to TRBJ2-1, with TRBD1 matching 8 bases. V lost 0 bases and J lost 9; bases outside the gene matches: 7. The CDR3 is 15 amino acids. Germline lookup yields CDR1 LGHNA and CDR2 YNFKEQ. DNA of the CDR3: TGTGCCAGCAGCCAAGATCTTACAGGGGGGAGTGAGCAGTTCTTC. Amino acids: CASSQDLTGGSEQFF.

The table lists this clone with a few counts. This rearrangement joins TRBV6-1 to TRBJ1-3, with a weak D call TRBD1 (6 bases). The CDR3 has 16 amino acids. Looked up from germline, CDR1 is MNHNS and CDR2 is SASEGT. The germline V and J ends were trimmed by 2 bases and 0 bases, with 11 bases remaining between them. Here the CDR3 DNA reads TGTGCCAGCAGTGAAAGACAGGCCAGCTCTGGAAACACCATATATTTT. Protein: CASSERQASSGNTIYF.

The chain combines TRBV7-9 with TRBJ1-1, with 7 positions matching TRBD1. CDR1 and CDR2 from the germline V gene are SEHNR and FQNEAQ (reference sequence). The J segment lost 10 bases and the V segment lost 5 bases, leaving 10 bases of the junction unmatched. The CDR3 has 13 amino acids. The CDR3 DNA reads TGTGCCAGCAGCGTTCAACAGGGGATGGCAGCTTTCTTT. It encodes CASSVQQGMAAFF. Filled out from reference TRBV7-9 and TRBJ1-1, the complete variable domain reads DTGVSQNPRHKITKRGQNVTFRCDPISEHNRLYWYRQTLGQGPEFLTYFQNEAQLEKSRLLSDRFSAERPKGSFSTLEIQRTEQGDSAMYLCASSVQQGMAAFFGQGTRLTVV.

The genes are TRBV28 and TRBJ2-7, with TRBD1 as a possible D gene (5 bases). V gave up 6 bases and J gave up 0 bases, with 15 bases separating them. CDR1 and CDR2 (germline): MDHEN, SYDVKM. The CDR3 loop spans 15 amino acids. This CDR3 reads CASSPGHMRSYEQYF. In DNA form, the CDR3 reads TGTGCCAGCAGCCCCGGACATATGCGCTCCTACGAGCAGTACTTC.

The chain has TRBV6-5 and TRBJ1-6; 9 nucleotides agree with TRBD1. Germline V gives CDR1 MNHEY, CDR2 SVGAGI. Trimming cost V 8 bases and J 10 bases; bases outside gene matches: 6. The CDR3 has 13 amino acids. The DNA for the CDR3 is TGTGCCAGCCGGGACAGGGATCACTCACCCCTCCACTTT. As protein: CASRDRDHSPLHF.

The chain recombines TRBV6-1 with TRBJ1-6; 7 positions match TRBD1. V shed 5 bases, J shed 10 bases, and the junction held 8 bases outside the gene matches. Germline CDR1 reads MNHNS; CDR2 reads SASEGT. The CDR3 contains 14 residues. CDR3 DNA sequence: TGTGCCAGCAGTCGCGGACAGGATAGCTCACCCCTCCACTTT. Translation gives CASSRGQDSSPLHF.

The chain has TRBV30 and TRBJ1-2; TRBD1 is a possible D gene (6 bases). This CDR3 has 13 residues. V shed 8 bases and J shed 13 bases, with 26 bases lying between them. The V gene's germline CDR1 is GTSNPN and CDR2 SVGIG (reference sequence). The CDR3 sequence: CAGHRGGVSRGTF. The CDR3 DNA follows: TGTGCCGGCCACCGAGGGGGGGTTTCTAGGGGCACCTTC.

The chain couples TRBV28 to TRBJ1-6; TRBD1 matches at 7 bases. Germline V gene data show CDR1 as MDHEN and CDR2 as SYDVKM. V was pared by 6 bases and J by 6 bases, with 8 bases of the junction left unmatched. This CDR3 is 15 amino acids long. CDR3 amino acids: CASSRPRGSNSPLHF. The CDR3 region has the DNA TGTGCCAGCAGCCGACCCAGGGGGTCTAATTCACCCCTCCACTTT.